This passage covers 30 T cell receptor delta chains from one sample sequenced in a study of γδ T cells in repeated Plasmodium falciparum infection. TCRdb reanalysed the multiplex PCR reads with CATT. The sample shows around 50,000 delta-chain clones, roughly 1.9% of them seen only once. Vgamma9/Vdelta2+ and Vdelta2-negative gammadelta T cells were flow-sorted from PBMC for bulk sequencing. The sample taken for sequencing was gamma-delta T cells from blood. The receptors derive from a pool of human donors (malaria-infected and uninfected, not separated).

This clone was counted only a few times. It differs at one base from a far larger clone, so likely a read error. Distinct nucleotide sequences in the sample also encode this CDR3. The genes are TRDV1 and TRDJ1; 9 bases match TRDD2. This CDR3 is 22 amino acids long. Germline values: CDR1 TSWWSYY, CDR2 QGS. The CDR3 here is CALGGPAFLRNWGWRYTDKLIF. In DNA form, the CDR3 reads TGTGCTCTTGGGGGTCCCGCCTTCCTACGAAACTGGGGATGGAGGTACACAGATAAACTCATCTTT.

This clone was seen at least ten times. Other DNA sequences in this specimen translate into the identical CDR3. The rearrangement uses TRDV1 and TRDJ2; 8 positions agree with TRDD3. In germline, CDR1 is TSWWSYY, CDR2 QGS. V lost 2 bases, J lost 2 bases, and 19 bases stayed unmatched. CDR3 size: 21 residues. The CDR3 bases are TGTGCTCTTGGGGAAGGTCCCTACTGGGGGCCCCGCACCACCTTGACAGCACAACTCTTCTTT. Translating it yields CALGEGPYWGPRTTLTAQLFF.

The table lists this clone with a few counts. CDR3 region: CALGELLLHLSLIGLGEYTDKLIF. The CDR3 nucleotides are TGTGCTCTTGGGGAACTTCTGTTACACCTCTCCCTTATCGGTCTTGGCGAGTACACCGATAAACTCATCTTT. The chain links TRDV1 to TRDJ1; D is unresolved. Between the trimmed V and J ends, which lost 0 bases and 0 bases, there was a span of 35 bases. Germline V lookup: CDR1 TSWWSYY, CDR2 QGS. This CDR3 is built from 24 residues.

Regarding this clone: The likely explanation is a read error, given a far larger clone one base away. Different DNA sequences within this sample yield the same CDR3. V usage is TRDV1 and J usage is TRDJ1; 7 bases are shared with TRDD3. Because TCRdb records no J gene, it was assigned here through a match of the DNA to germline. The CDR3 contains 24 residues. Germline CDR1 and CDR2: TSWWSYY and QGS. CDR3 loop: CALGATQVYEGDSVRLSVNDKLIF. The CDR3 DNA follows: TGTGCCCTTGGGGCCACTCAGGTCTACGAGGGGGATTCAGTTCGGCTTTCGGTAAACGATAAACTCATCTTT.

This clone was seen more than once but under ten times. The protein that TCRdb holds for this DNA derives from a much larger clone and differs from the translated DNA at residue 9, which likely indicates a read error; the protein shown here is translated from the DNA. The chain combines TRDV2 with TRDJ1, with unresolved D. The J gene, not given by TCRdb, was assigned here from a germline match of the nucleotide sequence. This CDR3 region has 15 residues. Germline V CDR1 and CDR2: GEAIGNYY, EKD. V shed 1 base and J shed 4 bases, with 15 bases lying between them. In DNA form, the CDR3 reads TGTGCCTGTGACACACTTTTGGGAAGAAGCGATAAACTCATCTTT. It specifies CACDTLLGRSDKLIF.

In this sample, this clone turned up a few times. The protein TCRdb gives is from a much larger clone and does not agree with this DNA's translation at residue 16, likely a read error; the protein shown here comes from the DNA. CDR3 nucleotides: TGTGCTCTTGGGGAACTAGGCTTCTCACCTTTTACTGGGGACAGATGGGGGAAACTCATCTTT. Translation gives CALGELGFSPFTGDRWGKLIF. The chain joins TRDV1 to TRDJ1, with 7 bases matching TRDD3. Here the J gene was assigned by germline matching of the DNA, as TCRdb has none. CDR1 TSWWSYY and CDR2 QGS come from the germline V gene. This CDR3 comprises 21 residues. V was pared by 0 bases and J by 8 bases, with 27 bases of the junction left unmatched.

This clone was counted between two and nine times. A far larger clone is a single base away, which makes a read error likely. Other nucleotide sequences in the sample specify the same CDR3. V usage is TRDV1 and J usage is TRDJ2; a possible D gene is TRDD3 (6 bases). Since TCRdb gives no J gene, matching the DNA to germline was used here to assign it. This CDR3 has 22 residues. Germline V CDR1 and CDR2: TSWWSYY, QGS. CDR3 protein: CALGGLPSRGDPESALTAQLFF. The CDR3 DNA sequence: TGTGCTCTCGGGGGACTTCCCTCCAGGGGGGACCCGGAATCAGCTTTGACAGCACAACTCTTCTTT.

In its sample, this clone was seen a few times. The translation of this DNA and the TCRdb protein of a much larger clone differ at residue 18, probably owing to a read error; the protein shown here is translated from the DNA. The genes are TRDV1 and TRDJ1; a possible D gene is TRDD3 (5 bases). Germline matching of the DNA provided the J gene here, since TCRdb leaves it blank. The CDR3 consists of 22 residues. Germline V gene lookup returns CDR1 TSWWSYY and CDR2 QGS. CDR3 in DNA: TGTGCTCTTGGGGAACCCTATCATAGGCCGGGGACTTGGGATCGATGCACCGAGAAACTCATCTTT. Residues: CALGEPYHRPGTWDRCTEKLIF.

The table lists this clone with a few counts. The protein given by TCRdb reflects a much larger clone and differs at residue 7 from this DNA's translation, likely from a read error; the protein shown is the DNA's translation. The J gene is TRDJ1, the V gene TRDV2; D is unclear. Here the J gene was assigned by germline matching of the DNA, as TCRdb has none. The germline CDR1 and CDR2 sequences are GEAIGNYY and EKD. Trimming left V 0 bases short and J 2 bases short, with 15 bases between. The CDR3 extends over 16 amino acids. This CDR3 is CACDTSGRRTTDKLIF. CDR3 nucleotides: TGTGCCTGTGACACCTCGGGTCGTCGGACAACCGATAAACTCATCTTT.

Concerning this clone itself: The amino acid sequence in TCRdb belongs to a much larger clone and departs from this DNA's translation at residue 4, likely a sequencing read error; the sequence shown is translated from the DNA. The chain employs TRDV3 and TRDJ1; 13 bases are shared with TRDD3. Losses at the gene ends were 3 bases for V and 2 bases for J; bases not matched to a gene: 27. The CDR3 is made up of 22 amino acids. The germline CDR1 and CDR2 sequences are TVYSNPD and GDNSRS (reference sequence). The CDR3 loop is CAFPYSSVLGDTWALGTDKLIF. In DNA, the CDR3 is TGTGCCTTCCCTTACTCTTCGGTACTGGGGGATACGTGGGCCTTAGGAACCGATAAACTCATCTTT.

This clone was seen many times. One base separates it from a far larger clone, so it is likely a read error. This CDR3 is also generated by other DNA sequences in the sample. The DNA of the CDR3 is TGTGCTCTTGGGTCCACTTACCCGCTGGGGGATAAACTCATCTTT. This encodes CALGSTYPLGDKLIF. The chain is built from TRDV1 and TRDJ1; possible D gene TRDD3, 6 bases. Deletions cut 5 bases from V and 5 bases from J, with 18 bases between. The CDR3 totals 15 residues. Germline-derived CDR1 and CDR2 are TSWWSYY and QGS.

Ten or more counts support this clone. Different DNA sequences within this sample yield the same CDR3. The J gene is TRDJ1, the V gene TRDV1; TRDD3 aligns across 13 bases. V was clipped by 3 bases and J by 4 bases; unmatched bases: 29. Germline V gene data show CDR1 as TSWWSYY and CDR2 as QGS. The CDR3 consists of 24 residues. CDR3 in DNA: TGTGCTCTTGGGGACTCCCGCCCACTTGGATACTGGGGGATACGCGTATGTCCACGCGATAAACTCATCTTT. It specifies CALGDSRPLGYWGIRVCPRDKLIF.

This clone turned up a few times. TCRdb lists the protein of a much larger clone for this DNA, which differs at residue 4, so this is likely a read error; the protein given here is translated from the DNA itself. The chain combines TRDV1 with TRDJ1, with 11 nucleotides matching TRDD3. TCRdb offers no J gene call, so here the DNA was matched to germline to obtain one. The CDR3 has 27 amino acids. V gave up 7 bases and J gave up 5 bases; unmatched junction bases: 45. Germline V gives CDR1 TSWWSYY, CDR2 QGS. The CDR3 coding sequence is TGTGCTCTTGAGCGACGCTTTGCCCTCATAGACTTGCAGTACTGGGGGATATCTTTTAGTCCCCTGGATAAACTCATCTTT. It codes for CALERRFALIDLQYWGISFSPLDKLIF.

This clone is labeled medium-sized. Other DNA variants within this sample encode the same CDR3. CDR3 residues: CASWAGALRATDKLIF. The CDR3, as DNA: TGTGCCTCGTGGGCCGGGGCGCTACGGGCCACCGATAAACTCATCTTT. This chain connects TRDV3 to TRDJ1, with D uncertain. Trimming removed 4 bases from V and 1 base from J, with 22 bases in between. In germline, CDR1 is TVYSNPD, CDR2 GDNSRS (reference sequence). The CDR3 sequence is 16 residues long.

Points on this clone: TCRdb assigns this DNA the protein of a much larger clone, which departs from its translation at residue 12; this likely reflects a read error, and the protein shown comes from translating the DNA. This chain uses TRDV1 with TRDJ1; 10 bases are a match to TRDD3. No J gene was available from TCRdb, and it was assigned here by a germline match of the DNA. CDR3 length equals 20 residues. Germline loops: CDR1 TSWWSYY, CDR2 QGS. V was pared by 0 bases and J by 4 bases, with 17 bases of the junction left unmatched. For the CDR3, the DNA is TGTGCTCTTGGGGAACTAGAACCGTACTGGGGGATGCCTCGTATCGATAAACTCATCTTT. This encodes CALGELEPYWGMPRIDKLIF.

Only a few counts were recorded for this clone. The TCRdb record carries a much larger clone's protein, which differs from this DNA's translation at residue 21; a read error is the likely cause, and the protein listed here is the DNA translation. The chain employs TRDV1 and TRDJ1, with 10 bases lining up with TRDD3. TCRdb leaves out the J gene; it was filled in here by matching the DNA to germline. This CDR3 is 27 amino acids long. V was pared by 2 bases and J by 1 base, with 37 bases of the junction left unmatched. CDR1 is TSWWSYY, CDR2 QGS, per germline. The CDR3 region has the DNA TGTGCTCTTGGGGAATCCCCGCACTTCCTACGGTCTCCACGGGGGGATACGCCGGACGAACGCACCGATAAACTCATCTTT. This codes for CALGESPHFLRSPRGDTPDERTDKLIF.

The sample holds a few counts of this clone. A single base is all that separates this from a far larger clone, so a read error is likely. This specimen includes other DNA sequences encoding the same CDR3. The genes are TRDV1 and TRDJ1; D might be TRDD2 (7 bases). The J gene, missing from TCRdb, was assigned here through DNA to germline matching. Germline V gene data show CDR1 as TSWWSYY and CDR2 as QGS. The CDR3 is 16 residues long. CDR3 coding DNA: TGTGCACTTGGGGAGTCATTTCCTACGGGAGATACGAAACTCATCTTT. Protein: CALGESFPTGDTKLIF.

This clone was recorded many times. A far larger clone lies a single base away; this is likely a read error. The same CDR3 is also encoded by other DNA sequences in this sample. The chain links TRDV2 to TRDJ1, with 9 bases matching TRDD3. V lost 0 bases, J lost 5 bases, and 6 bases stayed unmatched. This CDR3 region has 15 residues. From germline, CDR1 is GEAIGNYY and CDR2 EKD. CDR3 sequence reads: CACDTVEGIRDKLIF. The CDR3 DNA reads TGTGCCTGTGACACCGTAGAGGGGATACGGGATAAACTCATCTTT.

On this clone: TCRdb has a much larger clone's protein, which differs at residue 9 from the translation of this DNA, likely because of a read error; what is shown is the protein translated from the DNA. The chain uses TRDV2 and TRDJ3; D could derive from TRDD1 or TRDD3 (5 bases each). The J gene is absent in TCRdb and was assigned here via DNA matching to germline. V was shortened by 1 base and J by 1 base, with 22 bases between the two germline ends. This CDR3 comprises 21 residues. Germline V gene lookup returns CDR1 GEAIGNYY and CDR2 EKD. For the CDR3, the DNA is TGTGCCTGTGACACGATGGGATCCTCAATAATAGAATCCTGGGACACCCGACAGATGTTTTTC. It is translated as CACDTMGSSIIESWDTRQMFF.

At least ten counts were recorded for this clone. TCRdb's protein for this DNA is that of a much larger clone and differs from the translation at residue 11, likely a read error; the protein shown is the DNA translation. The chain carries TRDV2 and TRDJ1, with 9 bases identical to TRDD3. TCRdb gives no J gene; it was assigned here by matching the DNA to germline. CDR1 GEAIGNYY and CDR2 EKD come from the germline V gene. This CDR3 spans 18 amino acids. Trimming removed 3 bases from V and 3 bases from J; junction bases left unmatched: 16. In nucleotides, the CDR3 is TGTGCCTGTGACCCCTTAGGGGGGATACATAAGGTCGCCGATAAACTCATCTTT. Protein: CACDPLGGIHKVADKLIF.

This clone was seen a handful of times. It is likely a read error: a sequence one base away is far more abundant. Other nucleotide sequences from this sample produce the same CDR3. V and J are TRDV1 and TRDJ1; 8 bases match TRDD3. TCRdb supplies no J gene; here it was assigned by aligning the nucleotide sequence to germline. Germline CDR1 and CDR2: TSWWSYY and QGS. The CDR3 covers 23 residues. Trimming took 2 bases from V and 0 from J; bases not matched to a gene: 26. This CDR3 is CALGELIGIRVHIPPYYTDKLIF. The CDR3 bases are TGTGCTCTTGGGGAATTAATAGGGATACGCGTACACATCCCTCCCTACTACACCGATAAACTCATCTTT.

The sample holds many counts of this clone. This DNA's translation differs at residue 4 from TCRdb's protein, which comes from a much larger clone; a read error is likely, and the protein shown is translated from the DNA. The chain joins TRDV2 to TRDJ1, with 12 bases fitting TRDD3. The J gene was missing in TCRdb and was found by matching the end of the DNA to germline. Germline V gives CDR1 GEAIGNYY, CDR2 EKD. This CDR3 has 24 residues. V shed 5 bases, J shed 0 bases, and the junction held 30 bases outside the gene matches. Here the CDR3 DNA reads TGTGCCTGTGGCACTCTTCCTGGGGGATACGCGGATGCACAACCCAAATTGTACACCGATAAACTCATCTTT. This codes for CACGTLPGGYADAQPKLYTDKLIF.

In this sample, this clone turned up a few times. A read error likely explains why the TCRdb protein, taken from a much larger clone, differs from this DNA's translation at residue 11; the protein shown is translated from the DNA. The chain's CDR3 is CALGERSYTDRLIF. The CDR3 DNA reads as TGTGCTCTTGGGGAAAGGTCCTACACCGATAGACTCATCTTT. This sequence joins TRDV1 and TRDJ1; TRDD2 might be the D (6 bases). The CDR3 totals 14 residues. CDR1 is TSWWSYY and CDR2 is QGS in the germline V gene.

Regarding this clone: The mismatch at residue 5 between this DNA's translation and the TCRdb protein of a much larger clone likely reflects a read error; the protein shown is translated from the DNA. The rearrangement links TRDV1 to TRDJ1; 8 bases align to TRDD2. As TCRdb names no J gene, one was assigned here on the basis of a DNA match to germline. Germline CDR1 reads TSWWSYY; CDR2 reads QGS. The CDR3 consists of 20 residues. The trim removed 4 bases at V and 0 bases at J, leaving 19 bases unmatched. The CDR3 sequence is CALGAIKLPTGMEHTDKLIF. The DNA of the CDR3 is TGTGCTCTTGGGGCAATAAAACTTCCTACTGGGATGGAACACACCGATAAACTCATCTTT.

This clone was counted only a few times. TCRdb assigns this DNA the protein of a much larger clone, which departs from its translation at residue 10; this likely reflects a read error, and the protein shown comes from translating the DNA. V usage is TRDV1 and J usage is TRDJ1; 13 bases fit TRDD3. The J gene, missing from TCRdb, was assigned here through DNA to germline matching. Per the germline V gene, CDR1 is TSWWSYY and CDR2 is QGS. V trimming: 1 base; J trimming: 4 bases; junction bases outside the gene matches: 18. CDR3 length: 21 residues. The CDR3 DNA follows: TGTGCTCTTGGGGAACAATCCTACCGAGCACTGGGGGATACGCGTATCGATAAACTCATCTTT. It is translated as CALGEQSYRALGDTRIDKLIF.

Details on this clone: This likely came from a read error, as a far larger clone is one base away. The same CDR3 arises from other DNA sequences in this sample as well. The chain employs TRDV1 and TRDJ2, with 11 positions matching TRDD3. The J gene, missing from TCRdb, was assigned here through DNA to germline matching. J gave up 0 bases and V 7 bases, and 19 bases lay outside the gene matches. The CDR3 is made up of 21 amino acids. Germline V gene sequence: CDR1 TSWWSYY, CDR2 QGS. The chain's CDR3 is CALALATEDWGIRALTAQLFF. In DNA form, the CDR3 reads TGTGCTCTTGCCCTAGCTACTGAGGATTGGGGGATACGCGCTTTGACAGCACAACTCTTCTTT.

This clone was seen only a few times. A far larger clone is only one base removed, so a read error is likely. Other DNA sequences in the sample encode the same CDR3. The chain is built from TRDV1 and TRDJ1, with 10 positions matching TRDD3. Per the germline V gene, CDR1 is TSWWSYY and CDR2 is QGS. The CDR3 runs to 23 residues. The V and J ends lost 6 bases and 0 bases, in that order; junction bases with no gene match: 28. Here the CDR3 DNA reads TGTGCTCTTGGAGCACCCTATGAATTCCTACTCTGGGGGATAGGAGCTTACACCGATAAACTCATCTTT. Its translation is CALGAPYEFLLWGIGAYTDKLIF.

This clone counts as medium-sized. This specimen includes other DNA sequences encoding the same CDR3. CDR3 bases: TGTGCTCTTGGGTCCCTCGGGGGGGGGACCGATAAACTCATCTTT. It is translated as CALGSLGGGTDKLIF. The chain joins TRDV1 to TRDJ1, with D possibly TRDD3 on 5 matching bases. Trimming took 5 bases from V and 2 from J, leaving 15 bases between them. Per the germline V gene, CDR1 is TSWWSYY and CDR2 is QGS. This CDR3 has 15 residues.

This clone was seen only a few times. TCRdb's entry gives the protein of a much larger clone, which mismatches this DNA's translation at residue 11, likely from a read error; the protein reported here is translated from the DNA. The rearrangement uses TRDV3 and TRDJ2; TRDD3 matches at 7 bases. TCRdb gives no J gene; it was assigned here by matching the DNA to germline. The CDR3 consists of 17 residues. With 2 bases clipped from V and 4 bases from J, the junction kept 16 bases outside the gene matches. Germline loops: CDR1 TVYSNPD, CDR2 GDNSRS (reference sequence). As DNA, the CDR3 is TGTGCCTTTGAAGAGTTTAACGGGGGATTTTCGACAGCACAACTCTTCTTT. Its protein is CAFEEFNGGFSTAQLFF.

The table lists this clone with a few counts. The protein held in TCRdb is that of a much larger clone and does not match this DNA's translation at residue 3, likely because of a read error; the protein shown is translated from the DNA. The chain recombines TRDV1 with TRDJ1; 11 bases align to TRDD3. TCRdb gives no J gene; it was assigned here by matching the DNA to germline. The germline CDR1 and CDR2 sequences are TSWWSYY and QGS. There are 26 residues in the CDR3. The CDR3 nucleotides are TGTGCTATTGGGGAACTATCCAATCCGGTCCACACCTCCCACTGGGGGATAAAAGGGTCCACCGATAAACTCATCTTT. It specifies CAIGELSNPVHTSHWGIKGSTDKLIF.